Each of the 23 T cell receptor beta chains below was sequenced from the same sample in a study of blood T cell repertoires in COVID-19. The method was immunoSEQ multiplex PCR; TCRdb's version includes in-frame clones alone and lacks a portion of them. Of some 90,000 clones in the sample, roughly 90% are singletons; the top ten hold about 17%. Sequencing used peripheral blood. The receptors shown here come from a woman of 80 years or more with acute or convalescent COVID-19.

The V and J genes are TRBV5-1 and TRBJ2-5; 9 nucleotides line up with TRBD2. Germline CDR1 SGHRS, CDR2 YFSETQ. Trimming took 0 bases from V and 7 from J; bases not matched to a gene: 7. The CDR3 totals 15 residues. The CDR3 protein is CASSLGPSGEGTQYF. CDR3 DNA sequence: TGCGCCAGCAGCTTGGGCCCTAGCGGGGAGGGGACCCAGTACTTC. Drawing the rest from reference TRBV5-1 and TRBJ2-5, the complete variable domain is KAGVTQTPRYLIKTRGQQVTLSCSPISGHRSVSWYQQTPGQGLQFLFEYFSETQRNKGNFPGRFSGRQFSNSRSEMNVSTLELGDSALYLCASSLGPSGEGTQYFGPGTRLLVL.

This CDR3 is CASSATGLNEKLFF. CDR3 in DNA: TGCGCCAGCAGCGCGACAGGGTTGAATGAAAAACTGTTTTTT. This sequence joins TRBV5-1 and TRBJ1-4, with TRBD1 identical over 7 bases. V dropped 4 bases and J dropped 5; count of bases not matched to a gene: 5. Germline V gene sequence: CDR1 SGHRS, CDR2 YFSETQ. This CDR3 is 14 amino acids long.

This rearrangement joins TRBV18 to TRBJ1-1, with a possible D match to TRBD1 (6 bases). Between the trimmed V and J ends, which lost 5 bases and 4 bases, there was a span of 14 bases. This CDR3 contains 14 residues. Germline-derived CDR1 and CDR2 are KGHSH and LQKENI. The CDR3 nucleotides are TGTGCCAGCTCATCGTTGGGGGCGTTCACTGAAGCTTTCTTT. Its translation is CASSSLGAFTEAFF.

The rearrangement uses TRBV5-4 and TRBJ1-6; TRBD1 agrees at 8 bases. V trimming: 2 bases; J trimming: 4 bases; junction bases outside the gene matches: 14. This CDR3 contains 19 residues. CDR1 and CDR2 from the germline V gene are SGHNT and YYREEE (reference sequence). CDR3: CASSFRTGPDSFYNSPLHF. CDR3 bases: TGTGCCAGCAGCTTTCGGACAGGGCCCGACTCCTTTTATAATTCACCCCTCCACTTT.

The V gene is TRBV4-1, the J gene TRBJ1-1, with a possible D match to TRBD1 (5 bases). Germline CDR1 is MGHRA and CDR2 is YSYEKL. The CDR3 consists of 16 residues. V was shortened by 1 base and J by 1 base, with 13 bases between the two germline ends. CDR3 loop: CASSQADSLGNTEAFF. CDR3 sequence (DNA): TGCGCCAGCAGCCAAGCCGACAGCCTGGGGAACACTGAAGCTTTCTTT.

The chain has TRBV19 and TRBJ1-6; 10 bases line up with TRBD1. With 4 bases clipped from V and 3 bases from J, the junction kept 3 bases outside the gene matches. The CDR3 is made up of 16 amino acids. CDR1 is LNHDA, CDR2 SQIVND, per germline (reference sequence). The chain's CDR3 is CASSRGQGVYNSPLHF. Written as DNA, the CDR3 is TGTGCCAGTAGTAGAGGACAGGGGGTCTATAATTCACCCCTCCACTTT.

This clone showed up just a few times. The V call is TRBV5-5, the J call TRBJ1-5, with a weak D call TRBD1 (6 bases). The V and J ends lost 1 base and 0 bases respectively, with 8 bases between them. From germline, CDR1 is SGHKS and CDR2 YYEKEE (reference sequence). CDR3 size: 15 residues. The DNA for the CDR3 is TGTGCCAGCAGCTTGACAGGGAATAGCAATCAGCCCCAGCATTTT. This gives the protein CASSLTGNSNQPQHF.

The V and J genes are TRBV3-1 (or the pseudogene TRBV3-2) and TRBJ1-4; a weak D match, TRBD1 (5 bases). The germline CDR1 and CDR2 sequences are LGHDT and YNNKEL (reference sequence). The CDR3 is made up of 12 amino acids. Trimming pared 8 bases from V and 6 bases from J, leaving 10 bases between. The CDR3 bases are TGTGCCAGCCGATCGGGGGATGAAAAACTGTTTTTT. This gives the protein CASRSGDEKLFF.

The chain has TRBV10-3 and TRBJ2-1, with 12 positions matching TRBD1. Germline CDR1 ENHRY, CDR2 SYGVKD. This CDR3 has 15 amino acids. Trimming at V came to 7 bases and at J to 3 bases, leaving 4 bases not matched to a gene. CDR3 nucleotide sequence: TGTGCCATCAAGGGGACAGGGGGCGACTACAATGAGCAGTTCTTC. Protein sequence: CAIKGTGGDYNEQFF.

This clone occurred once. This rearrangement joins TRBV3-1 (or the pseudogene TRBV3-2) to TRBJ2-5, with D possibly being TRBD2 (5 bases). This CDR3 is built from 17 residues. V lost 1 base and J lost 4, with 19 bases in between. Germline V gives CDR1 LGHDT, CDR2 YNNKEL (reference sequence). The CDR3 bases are TGTGCCAGCAGCCAAGGGACCAGAGCCTTAGGAGGAGAGACCCAGTACTTC. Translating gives CASSQGTRALGGETQYF.

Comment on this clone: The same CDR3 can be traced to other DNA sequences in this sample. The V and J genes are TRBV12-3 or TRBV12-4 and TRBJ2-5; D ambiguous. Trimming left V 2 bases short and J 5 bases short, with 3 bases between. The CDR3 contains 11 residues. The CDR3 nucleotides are TGTGCCAGCAGTTTACAGGAGACCCAGTACTTC. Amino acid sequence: CASSLQETQYF.

As DNA, the CDR3 is TGCGCCAGCAGCCCTAGCGGTCGCACAGATACGCAGTATTTT. It is translated as CASSPSGRTDTQYF. The chain combines TRBV4-1 with TRBJ2-3; 7 bases align to TRBD2. CDR3 length: 14 residues. The germline CDR1 and CDR2 sequences are MGHRA and YSYEKL. V was pared by 4 bases and J by 1 base, with 2 bases of the junction left unmatched.

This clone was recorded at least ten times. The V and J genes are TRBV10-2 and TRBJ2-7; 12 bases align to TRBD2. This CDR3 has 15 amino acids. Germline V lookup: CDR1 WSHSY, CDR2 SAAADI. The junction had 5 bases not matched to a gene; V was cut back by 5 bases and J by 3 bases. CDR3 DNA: TGCGCCAGCAGTCCATGGACTAGCGGGGACTACGAGCAGTACTTC. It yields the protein CASSPWTSGDYEQYF.

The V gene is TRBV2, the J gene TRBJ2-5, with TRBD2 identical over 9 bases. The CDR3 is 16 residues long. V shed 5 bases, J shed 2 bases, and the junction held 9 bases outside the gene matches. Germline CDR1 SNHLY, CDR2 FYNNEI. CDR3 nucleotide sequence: TGTGCCAGCAGTCAGGGATATAGCGGGAGACAAGAGACCCAGTACTTC. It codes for CASSQGYSGRQETQYF.

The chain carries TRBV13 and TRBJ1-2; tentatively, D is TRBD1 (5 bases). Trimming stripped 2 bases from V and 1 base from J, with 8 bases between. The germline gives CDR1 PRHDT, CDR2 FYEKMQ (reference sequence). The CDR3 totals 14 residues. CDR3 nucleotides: TGTGCCAGCAGCTTATGGCAGGGTAACTATGGCTACACCTTC. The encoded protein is CASSLWQGNYGYTF.

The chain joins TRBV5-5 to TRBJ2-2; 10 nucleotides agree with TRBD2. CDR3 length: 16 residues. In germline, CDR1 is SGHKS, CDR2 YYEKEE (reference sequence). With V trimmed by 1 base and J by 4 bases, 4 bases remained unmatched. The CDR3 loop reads CASSLLAGGSTGELFF. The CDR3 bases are TGTGCCAGCAGCTTGTTAGCGGGGGGCTCCACCGGGGAGCTGTTTTTT.

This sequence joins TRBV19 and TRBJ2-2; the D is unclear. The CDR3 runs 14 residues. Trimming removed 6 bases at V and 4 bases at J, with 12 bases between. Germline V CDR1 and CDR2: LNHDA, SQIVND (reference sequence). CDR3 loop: CASRNPSGTGELFF. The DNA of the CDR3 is TGTGCCAGTAGGAATCCTTCGGGCACCGGGGAGCTGTTTTTT.

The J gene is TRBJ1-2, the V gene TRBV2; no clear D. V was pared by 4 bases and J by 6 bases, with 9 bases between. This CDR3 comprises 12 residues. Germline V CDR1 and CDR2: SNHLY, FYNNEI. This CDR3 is CASSGVADGYTF. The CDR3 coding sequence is TGTGCCAGCAGTGGGGTGGCGGATGGCTACACCTTC.

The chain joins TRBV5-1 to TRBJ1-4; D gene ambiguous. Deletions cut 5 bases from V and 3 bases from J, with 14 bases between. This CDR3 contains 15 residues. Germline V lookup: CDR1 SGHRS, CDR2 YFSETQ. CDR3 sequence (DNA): TGCGCCAGCAGGGCCATTCCCTTGGCTAATGAAAAACTGTTTTTT. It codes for CASRAIPLANEKLFF.

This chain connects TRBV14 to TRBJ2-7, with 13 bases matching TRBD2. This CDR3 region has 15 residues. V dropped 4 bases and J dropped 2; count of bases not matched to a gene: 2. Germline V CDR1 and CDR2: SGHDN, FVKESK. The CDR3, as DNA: TGTGCCAGCAGCCCAGGACTAGCGGGGGCCTACGAGCAGTACTTC. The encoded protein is CASSPGLAGAYEQYF.

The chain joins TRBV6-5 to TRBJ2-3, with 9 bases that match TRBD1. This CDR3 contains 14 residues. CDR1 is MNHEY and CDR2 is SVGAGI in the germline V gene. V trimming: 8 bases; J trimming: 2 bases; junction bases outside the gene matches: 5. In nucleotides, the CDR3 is TGTGCCAGCTCGACAGGGGGTTCCACAGATACGCAGTATTTT. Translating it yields CASSTGGSTDTQYF.

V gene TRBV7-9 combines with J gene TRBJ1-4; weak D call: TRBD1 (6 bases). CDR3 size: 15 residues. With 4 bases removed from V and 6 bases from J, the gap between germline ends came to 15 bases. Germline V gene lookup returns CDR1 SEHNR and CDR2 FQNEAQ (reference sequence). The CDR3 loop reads CASSSRPTGDEKLFF. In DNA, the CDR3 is TGTGCCAGCAGCTCCCGCCCGACAGGAGATGAAAAACTGTTTTTT.

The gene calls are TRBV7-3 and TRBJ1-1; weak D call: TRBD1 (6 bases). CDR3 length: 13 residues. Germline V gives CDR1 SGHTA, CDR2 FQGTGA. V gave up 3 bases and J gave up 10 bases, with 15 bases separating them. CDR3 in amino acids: CASSFDRYNVAFF. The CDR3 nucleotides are TGTGCCAGCAGCTTCGACAGGTATAATGTAGCTTTCTTT. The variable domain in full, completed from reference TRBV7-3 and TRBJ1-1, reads GAGVSQTPSNKVTEKGKYVELRCDPISGHTALYWYRQSLGQGPEFLIYFQGTGAADDSGLPNDRFFAVRPEGSVSTLKIQRTERGDSAVYLCASSFDRYNVAFFGQGTRLTVV.